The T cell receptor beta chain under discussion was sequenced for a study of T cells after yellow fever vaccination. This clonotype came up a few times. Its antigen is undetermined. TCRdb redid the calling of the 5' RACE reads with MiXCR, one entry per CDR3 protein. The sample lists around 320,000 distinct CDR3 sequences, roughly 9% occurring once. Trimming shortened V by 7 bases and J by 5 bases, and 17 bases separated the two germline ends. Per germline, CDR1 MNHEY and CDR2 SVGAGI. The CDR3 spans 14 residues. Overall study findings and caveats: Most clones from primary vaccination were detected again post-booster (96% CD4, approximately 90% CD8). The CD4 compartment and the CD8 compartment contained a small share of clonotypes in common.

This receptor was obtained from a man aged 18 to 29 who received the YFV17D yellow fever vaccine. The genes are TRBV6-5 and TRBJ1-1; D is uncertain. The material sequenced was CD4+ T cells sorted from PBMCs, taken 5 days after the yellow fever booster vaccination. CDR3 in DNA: TGTGCCAGCAAGAAAGCCGGGTTTGGGACTGAAGCTTTCTTT. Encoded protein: CASKKAGFGTEAFF.